This is a list of T cell receptor beta chains from one sample in a study of cytomegalovirus exposure and HLA in healthy donors. Sequencing used immunoSEQ multiplex PCR; TCRdb keeps in-frame clones, though not all of them. The sample shows about 110,000 clones, under 85% of them seen only once. The specimen was PBMCs. All receptors come from a man aged 25-45 years in good health and CMV-seropositive. CDR3s include the opening cysteine and the closing phenylalanine or tryptophan. Size is omitted from some rows. Given values are once, few, many or a class for expanded clones.

size: once; V: TRBV5-1; J: TRBJ2-5; CDR3: CASSPRDSQETQYF
size: once; V: TRBV5-8; J: TRBJ1-6; CDR3: CASSRGTDYNSPLHF
size: .; V: TRBV30; J: TRBJ2-7; CDR3: CAWSARYEQYF
size: .; V: TRBV2; J: TRBJ2-1; CDR3: CASSTGYVNEQFF
size: .; V: TRBV4-1; J: TRBJ2-2; CDR3: CASSHRTGELFF
size: .; V: TRBV5-1; J: TRBJ1-1; CDR3: CASTTRPRTANTEAFF
size: .; V: TRBV7-8; J: TRBJ2-7; CDR3: CASSLLVEQYF
size: .; V: TRBV9; J: TRBJ2-5; CDR3: CASSARGGYAETQYF
size: .; V: TRBV5-1; J: TRBJ1-1; CDR3: CASSWGGTVNTEAFF
size: .; V: TRBV29-1; J: TRBJ2-7; CDR3: CSVELPGGDDYEQYF
size: once; V: TRBV11-2; J: TRBJ2-1; CDR3: CASSSLRFGAYNEQFF
size: .; V: TRBV25-1; J: TRBJ2-5; CDR3: CASSDRRGIRRETQYF
size: .; V: TRBV15; J: TRBJ2-7; CDR3: CATSRGLAGTYEQYF
size: .; V: TRBV4-3; J: TRBJ2-1; CDR3: CASSRRQADEQFF
size: .; V: TRBV7-2; J: TRBJ1-1; CDR3: CASSYRGGTEAFF
size: .; V: TRBV7-2; J: TRBJ2-4; CDR3: CASSFLQGNIQYF
size: once; V: TRBV6-4; J: TRBJ1-2; CDR3: CARLDREDYGYTF
size: .; V: TRBV9; J: TRBJ1-2; CDR3: CASSTGQGQYYGYTF
size: .; V: TRBV11-2; J: TRBJ2-5; CDR3: CASSLGDRYQETQYF
size: .; V: TRBV10-3; J: TRBJ1-3; CDR3: CAPRSYGSGNTIYF
size: .; V: TRBV7-3; J: TRBJ2-1; CDR3: CASSRRPRQALSGLTNNEQFF
size: .; V: TRBV19; J: TRBJ2-2; CDR3: CASSGGTNTGELFF
size: .; V: TRBV29-1; J: TRBJ1-2; CDR3: CSVAETAYGYTF
size: many; V: TRBV6-1; J: TRBJ1-4; CDR3: CASSEAGGQGGEKLFF
size: .; V: TRBV21-1; J: TRBJ1-1; CDR3: CASVEWENITEAFF
size: .; V: TRBV2; J: TRBJ2-7; CDR3: CASSWDTYEQYF
size: .; V: TRBV4-1; J: TRBJ2-1; CDR3: CASSQYRGQSYNEQFF
size: .; V: TRBV9; J: TRBJ2-7; CDR3: CASNKLEDEQYF
size: few; V: TRBV6-5; J: TRBJ1-4; CDR3: CASSPGHLNEKLFF
size: .; V: TRBV27; J: TRBJ1-6; CDR3: CASSLWQANNSPLHF
size: once; V: TRBV11-2; J: TRBJ1-1; CDR3: CASSLFGRGTEAFF
size: .; V: TRBV11-2; J: TRBJ1-5; CDR3: CASSVTGGHQPQHF
size: .; V: TRBV7-9; J: TRBJ2-7; CDR3: CASSLLGGGDEQYF
size: .; V: TRBV25-1; J: TRBJ1-1; CDR3: CASSELGDEAFF
size: .; V: TRBV10-3; J: TRBJ2-7; CDR3: CAISESPGYEQYF
size: .; V: TRBV5-5; J: TRBJ2-5; CDR3: CASSLGTAKQETQYF
size: .; V: TRBV7-9; J: TRBJ2-5; CDR3: CASSVAGRETETQYF
size: .; V: TRBV6-1; J: TRBJ2-5; CDR3: CASSDRREGETQYF
size: .; V: TRBV30; J: TRBJ1-4; CDR3: CAWTPGGAGEKLFF